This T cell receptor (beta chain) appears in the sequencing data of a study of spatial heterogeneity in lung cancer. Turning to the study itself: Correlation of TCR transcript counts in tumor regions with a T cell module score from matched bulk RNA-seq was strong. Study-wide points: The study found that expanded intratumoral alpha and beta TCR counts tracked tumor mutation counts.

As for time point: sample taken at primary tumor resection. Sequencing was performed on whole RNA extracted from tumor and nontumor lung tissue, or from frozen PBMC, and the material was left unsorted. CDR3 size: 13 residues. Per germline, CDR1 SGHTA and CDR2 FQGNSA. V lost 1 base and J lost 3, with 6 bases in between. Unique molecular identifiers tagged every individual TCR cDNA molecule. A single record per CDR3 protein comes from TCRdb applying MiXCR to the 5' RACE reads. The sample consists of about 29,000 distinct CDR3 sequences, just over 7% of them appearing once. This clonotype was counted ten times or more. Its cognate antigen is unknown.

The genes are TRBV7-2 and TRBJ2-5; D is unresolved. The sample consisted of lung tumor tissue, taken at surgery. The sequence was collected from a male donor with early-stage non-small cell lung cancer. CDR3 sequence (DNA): TGTGCCAGCAGCTTAGAAGCGAAAGAGACCCAGTACTTC. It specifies CASSLEAKETQYF.